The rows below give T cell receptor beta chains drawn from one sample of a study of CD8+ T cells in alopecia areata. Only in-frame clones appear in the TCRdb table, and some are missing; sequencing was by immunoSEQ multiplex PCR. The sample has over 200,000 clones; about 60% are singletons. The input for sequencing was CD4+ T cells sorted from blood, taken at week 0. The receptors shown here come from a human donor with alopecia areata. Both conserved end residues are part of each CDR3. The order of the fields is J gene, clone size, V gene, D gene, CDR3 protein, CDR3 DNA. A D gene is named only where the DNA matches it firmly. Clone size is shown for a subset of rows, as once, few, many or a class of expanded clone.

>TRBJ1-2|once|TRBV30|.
CALDHRVHGYTF
TGTGCCTTAGACCACAGGGTCCATGGCTACACCTTC
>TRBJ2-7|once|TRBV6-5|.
CASSTRQDSYEQYF
TGTGCCAGCAGTACCCGACAGGATTCCTACGAGCAGTACTTC
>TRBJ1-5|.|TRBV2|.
CASKGDGQPQHF
TGTGCCAGCAAGGGGGATGGTCAGCCCCAGCATTTT
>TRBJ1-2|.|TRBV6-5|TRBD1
CASRGQVPGYTF
TGTGCCAGCAGGGGACAGGTCCCGGGCTACACCTTC
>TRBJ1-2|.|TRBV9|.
CASSVVIGGDYGYTF
TGTGCCAGCAGCGTAGTAATCGGAGGGGACTATGGCTACACCTTC
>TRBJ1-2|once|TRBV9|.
CASSESQGGDYGYTF
TGTGCCAGCAGCGAATCGCAGGGAGGGGACTATGGCTACACCTTC
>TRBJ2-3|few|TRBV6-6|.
CASRLRPSTDTQYF
TGTGCCAGCAGGTTACGGCCCAGCACAGATACGCAGTATTTT
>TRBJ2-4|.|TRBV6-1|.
CASSDRTVSLAKNIQYF
TGTGCCAGCAGTGACCGGACAGTTTCTCTAGCCAAAAACATTCAGTACTTC
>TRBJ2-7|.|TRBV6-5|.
CASTYNYEQYF
TGTGCCAGCACCTACAACTACGAGCAGTACTTC
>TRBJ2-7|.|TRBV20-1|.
CSASRAYEQYF
TGCAGTGCTAGCAGGGCCTACGAGCAGTACTTC
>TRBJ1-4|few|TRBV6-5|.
CASSYSGGLNEKLFF
TGTGCCAGCAGTTACTCGGGCGGACTAAATGAAAAACTGTTTTTT
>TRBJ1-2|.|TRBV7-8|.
CASSPRDRYGYTF
TGTGCCAGCAGCCCCCGGGACCGGTATGGCTACACCTTC
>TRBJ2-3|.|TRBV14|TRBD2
CASSQLAGVSDTQYF
TGTGCCAGCAGCCAACTAGCGGGAGTATCAGATACGCAGTATTTT
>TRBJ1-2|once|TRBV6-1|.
CASSETGNYGYTF
TGTGCCAGCAGTGAAACAGGGAACTATGGCTACACCTTC
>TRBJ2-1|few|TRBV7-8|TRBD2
CASSLLGLADNNEQFF
TGTGCCAGCAGCTTATTGGGACTAGCGGACAACAATGAGCAGTTCTTC
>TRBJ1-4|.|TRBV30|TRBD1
CAWSVQRGQEKLFF
TGTGCCTGGAGTGTACAGAGGGGGCAAGAAAAACTGTTTTTT
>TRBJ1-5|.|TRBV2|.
CASSQPRGAYSNQPQHF
TGTGCCAGCAGCCAGCCCCGGGGGGCCTATAGCAATCAGCCCCAGCATTTT
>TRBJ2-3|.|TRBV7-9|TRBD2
CASSPSGRRDFADTQYF
TGTGCCAGCAGCCCTAGCGGGAGGCGTGATTTTGCAGATACGCAGTATTTT
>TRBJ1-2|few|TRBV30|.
CAWTVGGYGYTF
TGTGCCTGGACGGTAGGGGGCTATGGCTACACCTTC
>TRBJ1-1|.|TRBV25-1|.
CASSEVNTEAFF
TGTGCCAGCAGTGAAGTGAACACTGAAGCTTTCTTT
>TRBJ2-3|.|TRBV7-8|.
CASSNTGPLRGTDTQYF
TGTGCCAGCAGTAACACCGGTCCCCTGAGGGGCACAGATACGCAGTATTTT
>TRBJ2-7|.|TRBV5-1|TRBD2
CASSLVGGGHSYEQYF
TGCGCCAGCAGCTTGGTTGGCGGGGGGCACTCCTACGAGCAGTACTTC
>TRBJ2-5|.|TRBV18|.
CASSPGSQETQYF
TGTGCCAGCTCACCAGGGAGCCAAGAGACCCAGTACTTC
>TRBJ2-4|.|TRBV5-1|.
CASSLEGSKNIQYF
TGCGCCAGCAGCTTGGAGGGGTCCAAAAACATTCAGTACTTC
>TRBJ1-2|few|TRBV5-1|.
CASSLRNNYGYTF
TGCGCCAGCAGCCTCAGGAACAACTATGGCTACACCTTC
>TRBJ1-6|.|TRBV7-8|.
CASSPQDYSPLHF
TGTGCCAGCAGCCCCCAGGACTATTCACCCCTCCACTTT
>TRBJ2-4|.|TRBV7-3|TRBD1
CASSPPGQGHIQYF
TGTGCCAGCAGCCCCCCGGGACAGGGCCACATTCAGTACTTC
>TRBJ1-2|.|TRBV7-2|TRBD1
CASSLGDQGVYTF
TGTGCCAGCAGCTTAGGGGACCAGGGGGTCTACACCTTC
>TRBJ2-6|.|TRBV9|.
CASSVVGQGSGSGANVLTF
TGTGCCAGCAGCGTAGTTGGGCAGGGGTCCGGGTCTGGGGCCAACGTCCTGACTTTC
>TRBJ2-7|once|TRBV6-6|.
CASSYSSGKGYEQYF
TGTGCCAGCAGTTACTCTTCAGGGAAGGGCTACGAGCAGTACTTC
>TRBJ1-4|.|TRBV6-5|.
CASSPGRRGILFF
TGTGCCAGCAGTCCGGGACGGCGGGGCATACTGTTTTTT